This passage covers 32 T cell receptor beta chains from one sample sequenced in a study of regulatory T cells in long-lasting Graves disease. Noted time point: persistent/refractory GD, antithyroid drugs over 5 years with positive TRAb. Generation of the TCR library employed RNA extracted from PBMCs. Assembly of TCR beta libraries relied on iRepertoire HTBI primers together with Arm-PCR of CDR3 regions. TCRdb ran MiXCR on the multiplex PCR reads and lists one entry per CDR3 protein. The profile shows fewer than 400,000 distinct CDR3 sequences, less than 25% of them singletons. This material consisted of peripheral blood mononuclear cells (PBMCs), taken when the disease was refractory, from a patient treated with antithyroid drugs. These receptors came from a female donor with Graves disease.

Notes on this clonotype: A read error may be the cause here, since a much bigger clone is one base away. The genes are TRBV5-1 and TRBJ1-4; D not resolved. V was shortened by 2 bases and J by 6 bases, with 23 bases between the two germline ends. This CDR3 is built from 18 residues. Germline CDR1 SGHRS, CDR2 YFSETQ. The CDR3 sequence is CASSFTSYPEQRDEKLFF. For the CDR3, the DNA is TGCGCCAGCAGCTTTACTTCCTATCCGGAACAGAGAGATGAAAAACTGTTTTTT.

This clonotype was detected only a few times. Written as DNA, the CDR3 is TGTGCCAGTCAGAGCTCTGGGGCCAACGTCCTGACTTTC. This translates into CASQSSGANVLTF. V usage is TRBV2 and J usage is TRBJ2-6; no definite D call. There are 13 residues in the CDR3. Germline assignment: CDR1 SNHLY and CDR2 FYNNEI. V dropped 9 bases and J dropped 0 bases, with 6 bases sitting between them.

This CDR3 reads CSARLAYPDTQYF. In DNA, the CDR3 is TGCAGTGCTAGACTAGCGTACCCAGATACGCAGTATTTT. The chain links TRBV20-1 to TRBJ2-3; weak D call: TRBD2 (6 bases). This CDR3 contains 13 residues. Germline V gene sequence: CDR1 DFQATT, CDR2 SNEGSKA (reference sequence). V dropped 2 bases and J dropped 4 bases, with 10 bases sitting between them.

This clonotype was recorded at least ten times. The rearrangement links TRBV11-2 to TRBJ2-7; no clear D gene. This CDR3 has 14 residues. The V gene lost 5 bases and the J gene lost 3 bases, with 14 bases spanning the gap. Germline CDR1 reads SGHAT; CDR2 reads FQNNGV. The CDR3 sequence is CASSLGPRYYEQYF. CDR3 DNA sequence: TGTGCCAGCAGCCTTGGACCTCGATACTACGAGCAGTACTTC.

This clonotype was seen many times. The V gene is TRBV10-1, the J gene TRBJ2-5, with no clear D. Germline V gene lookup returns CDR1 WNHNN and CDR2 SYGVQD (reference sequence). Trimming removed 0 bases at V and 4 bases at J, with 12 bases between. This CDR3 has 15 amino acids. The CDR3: CASSESSQARETQYF. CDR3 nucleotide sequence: TGCGCCAGCAGTGAGTCCTCCCAGGCGCGAGAGACCCAGTACTTC.

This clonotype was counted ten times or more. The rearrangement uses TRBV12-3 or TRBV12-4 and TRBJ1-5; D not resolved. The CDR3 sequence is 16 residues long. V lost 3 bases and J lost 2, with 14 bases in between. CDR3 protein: CASSFRAAGGNQPQHF. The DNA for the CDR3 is TGTGCCAGCAGTTTCCGGGCCGCAGGCGGCAATCAGCCCCAGCATTTT.

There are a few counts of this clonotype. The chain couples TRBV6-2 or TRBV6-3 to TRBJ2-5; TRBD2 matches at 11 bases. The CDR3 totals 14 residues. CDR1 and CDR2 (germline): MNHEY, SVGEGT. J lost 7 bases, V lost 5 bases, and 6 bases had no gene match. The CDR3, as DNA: TGTGCCAGCAGTCCGGGACTAGCGGTTGGGACCCAGTACTTC. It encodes CASSPGLAVGTQYF.

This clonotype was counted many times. CDR3 sequence reads: CASGLSGTETQYF. The CDR3 bases are TGTGCTAGTGGTTTGTCAGGAACGGAGACCCAGTACTTC. This chain connects TRBV12-5 to TRBJ2-5; D not resolved. There are 13 residues in the CDR3. Between the trimmed V and J ends, which lost 2 bases and 5 bases, there was a span of 9 bases. Germline V CDR1 and CDR2: LGHNT, FRNRAP. Together with reference TRBV12-5 and TRBJ2-5, the CDR3 gives the full variable domain: DARVTQTPRHKVTEMGQEVTMRCQPILGHNTVFWYRQTMMQGLELLAYFRNRAPLDDSGMPKDRFSAEMPDATLATLKIQPSEPRDSAVYFCASGLSGTETQYFGPGTRLLVL.

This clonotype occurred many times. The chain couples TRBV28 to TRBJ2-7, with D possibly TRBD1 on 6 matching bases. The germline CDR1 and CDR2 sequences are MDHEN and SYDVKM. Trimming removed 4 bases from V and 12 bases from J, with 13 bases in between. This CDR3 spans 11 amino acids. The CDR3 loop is CASSSSTGTYF. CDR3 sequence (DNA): TGTGCCAGCAGTTCCTCGACAGGAACGTACTTC.

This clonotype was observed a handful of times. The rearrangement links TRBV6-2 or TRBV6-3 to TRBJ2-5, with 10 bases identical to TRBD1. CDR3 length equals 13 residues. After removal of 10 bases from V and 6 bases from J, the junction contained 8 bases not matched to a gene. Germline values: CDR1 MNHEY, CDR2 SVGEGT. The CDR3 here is CATAGQGGQTQYF. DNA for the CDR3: TGTGCCACTGCCGGACAGGGGGGACAGACCCAGTACTTC.

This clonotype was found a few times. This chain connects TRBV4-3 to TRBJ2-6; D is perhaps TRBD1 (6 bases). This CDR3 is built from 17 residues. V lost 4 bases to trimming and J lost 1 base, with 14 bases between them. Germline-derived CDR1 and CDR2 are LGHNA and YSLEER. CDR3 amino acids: CASSPGDLGSGANVLTF. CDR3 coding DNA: TGCGCCAGCAGCCCAGGGGACCTCGGGTCTGGGGCCAACGTCCTGACTTTC.

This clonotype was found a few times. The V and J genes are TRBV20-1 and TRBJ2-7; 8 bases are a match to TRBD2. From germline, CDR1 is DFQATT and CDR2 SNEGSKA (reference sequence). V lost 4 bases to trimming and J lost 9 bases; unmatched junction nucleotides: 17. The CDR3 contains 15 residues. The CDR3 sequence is CSATNPNSGALGQYF. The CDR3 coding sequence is TGCAGTGCTACTAATCCTAATAGCGGGGCCCTCGGGCAGTACTTC.

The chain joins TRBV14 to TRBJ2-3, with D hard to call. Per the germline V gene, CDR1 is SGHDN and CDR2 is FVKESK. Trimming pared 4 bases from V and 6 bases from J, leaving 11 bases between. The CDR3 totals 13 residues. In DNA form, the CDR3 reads TGTGCCAGCAGCCCCGAAGTGGGGGATACGCAGTATTTT. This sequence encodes CASSPEVGDTQYF.

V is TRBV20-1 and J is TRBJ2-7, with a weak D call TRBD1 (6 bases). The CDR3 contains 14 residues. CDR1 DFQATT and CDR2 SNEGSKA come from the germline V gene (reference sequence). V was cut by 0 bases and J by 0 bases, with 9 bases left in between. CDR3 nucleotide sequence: TGCAGTGCTAGAGATCGGGACACCTCCTACGAGCAGTACTTC. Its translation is CSARDRDTSYEQYF.

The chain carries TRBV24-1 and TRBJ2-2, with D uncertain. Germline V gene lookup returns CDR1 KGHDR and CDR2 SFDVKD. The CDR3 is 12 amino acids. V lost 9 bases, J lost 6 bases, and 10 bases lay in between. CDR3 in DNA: TGTGCCACCCGAAATCCCGCCGGGGAGCTGTTTTTT. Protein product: CATRNPAGELFF.

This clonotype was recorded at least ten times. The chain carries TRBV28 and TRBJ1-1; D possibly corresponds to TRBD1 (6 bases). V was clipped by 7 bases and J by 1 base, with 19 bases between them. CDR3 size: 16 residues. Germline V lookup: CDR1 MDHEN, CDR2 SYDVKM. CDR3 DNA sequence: TGTGCCAGCACATCGGGAGGGGGGCTCGGGAACACTGAAGCTTTCTTT. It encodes CASTSGGGLGNTEAFF.

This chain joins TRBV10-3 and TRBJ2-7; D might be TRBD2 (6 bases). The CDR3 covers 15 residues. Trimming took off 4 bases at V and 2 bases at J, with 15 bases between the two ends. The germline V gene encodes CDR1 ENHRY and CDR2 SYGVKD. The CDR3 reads CAISVGGNGPYEQYF. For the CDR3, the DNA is TGTGCCATCAGTGTTGGCGGGAACGGACCCTACGAGCAGTACTTC.

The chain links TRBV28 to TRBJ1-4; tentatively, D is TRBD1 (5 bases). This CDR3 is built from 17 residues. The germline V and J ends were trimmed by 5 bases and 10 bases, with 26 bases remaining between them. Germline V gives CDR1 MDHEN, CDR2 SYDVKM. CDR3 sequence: CASSQTPAGIGSGKLFF. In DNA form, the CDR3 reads TGTGCCAGCAGTCAGACCCCGGCAGGGATAGGGAGTGGAAAACTGTTTTTT.

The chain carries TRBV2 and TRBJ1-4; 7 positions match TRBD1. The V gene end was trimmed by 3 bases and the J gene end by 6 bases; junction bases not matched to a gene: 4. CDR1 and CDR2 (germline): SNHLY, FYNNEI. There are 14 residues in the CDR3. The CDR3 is CASSDSGTDEKLFF. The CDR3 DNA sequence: TGTGCCAGCAGTGACTCCGGGACAGATGAAAAACTGTTTTTT.

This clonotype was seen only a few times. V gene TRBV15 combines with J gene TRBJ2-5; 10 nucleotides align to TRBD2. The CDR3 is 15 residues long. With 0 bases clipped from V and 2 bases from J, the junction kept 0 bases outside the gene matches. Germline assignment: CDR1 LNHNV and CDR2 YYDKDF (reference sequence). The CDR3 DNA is TGTGCCACCAGCAGAGAACTAGCGGGGCAAGAGACCCAGTACTTC. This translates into CATSRELAGQETQYF.

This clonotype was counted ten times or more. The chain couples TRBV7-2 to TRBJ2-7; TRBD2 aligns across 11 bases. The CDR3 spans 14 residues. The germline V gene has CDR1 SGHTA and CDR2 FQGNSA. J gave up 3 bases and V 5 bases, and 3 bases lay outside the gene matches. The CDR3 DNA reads TGTGCCAGCAGCACGGGACTAGCGGTCTACGAGCAGTACTTC. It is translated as CASSTGLAVYEQYF.

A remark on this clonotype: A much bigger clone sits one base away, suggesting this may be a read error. This CDR3 reads CASSFYPGLNNNQPRHF. DNA for the CDR3: TGTGCCAGCAGTTTCTATCCGGGTCTTAACAACAATCAGCCCCGGCATTTT. The chain links TRBV6-2 or TRBV6-3 to TRBJ1-5, with unresolved D. The germline V gene has CDR1 MNHEY and CDR2 SVGEGT. The CDR3 runs 17 residues.

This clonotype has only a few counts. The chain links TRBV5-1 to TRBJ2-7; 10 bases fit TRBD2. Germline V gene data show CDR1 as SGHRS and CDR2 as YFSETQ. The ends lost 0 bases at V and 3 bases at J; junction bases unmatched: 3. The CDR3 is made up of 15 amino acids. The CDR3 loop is CASSLEREGSYEQYF. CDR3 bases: TGCGCCAGCAGCTTGGAGCGGGAGGGTAGCTACGAGCAGTACTTC.

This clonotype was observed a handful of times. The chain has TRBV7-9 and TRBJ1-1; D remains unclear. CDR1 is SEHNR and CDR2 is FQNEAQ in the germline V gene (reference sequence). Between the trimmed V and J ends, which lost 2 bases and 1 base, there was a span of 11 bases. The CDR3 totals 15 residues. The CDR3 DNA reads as TGTGCCAGCAGCTTAATGCGGGGAACGAACACTGAAGCTTTCTTT. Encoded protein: CASSLMRGTNTEAFF.

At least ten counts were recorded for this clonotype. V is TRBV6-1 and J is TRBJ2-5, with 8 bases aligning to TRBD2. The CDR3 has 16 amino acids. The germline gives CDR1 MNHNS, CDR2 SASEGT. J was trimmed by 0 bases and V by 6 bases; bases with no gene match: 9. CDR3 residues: CASSSAASGYQETQYF. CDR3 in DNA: TGTGCCAGCAGCTCCGCGGCTAGCGGGTACCAAGAGACCCAGTACTTC.

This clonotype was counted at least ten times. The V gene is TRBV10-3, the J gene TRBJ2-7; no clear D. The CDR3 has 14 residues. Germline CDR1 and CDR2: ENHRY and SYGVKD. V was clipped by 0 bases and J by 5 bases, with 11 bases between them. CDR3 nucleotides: TGTGCCATCAGTGAGTCAACCCCACAGAACGAGCAGTACTTC. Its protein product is CAISESTPQNEQYF.

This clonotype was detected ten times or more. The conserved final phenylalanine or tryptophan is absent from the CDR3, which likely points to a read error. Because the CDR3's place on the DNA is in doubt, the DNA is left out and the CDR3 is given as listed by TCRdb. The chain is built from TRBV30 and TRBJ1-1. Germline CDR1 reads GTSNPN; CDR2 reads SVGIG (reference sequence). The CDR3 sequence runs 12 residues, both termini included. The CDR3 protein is CAWSVRRRTIAM.

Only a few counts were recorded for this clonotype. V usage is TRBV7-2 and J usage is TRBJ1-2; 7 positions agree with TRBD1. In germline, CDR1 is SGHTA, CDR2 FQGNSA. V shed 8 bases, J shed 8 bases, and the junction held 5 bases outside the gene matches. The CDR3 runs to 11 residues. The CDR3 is CASATGSGYTF. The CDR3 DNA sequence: TGTGCCAGCGCGACAGGGTCGGGCTACACCTTC. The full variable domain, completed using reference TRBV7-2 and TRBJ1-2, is GAGVSQSPSNKVTEKGKDVELRCDPISGHTALYWYRQSLGQGLEFLIYFQGNSAPDKSGLPSDRFSAERTGGSVSTLTIQRTQQEDSAVYLCASATGSGYTFGSGTRLTVV.

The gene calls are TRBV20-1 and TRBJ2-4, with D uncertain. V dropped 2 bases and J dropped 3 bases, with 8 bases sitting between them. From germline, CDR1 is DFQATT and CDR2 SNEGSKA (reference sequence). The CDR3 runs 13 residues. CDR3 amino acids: CSARLPNKNIQYF. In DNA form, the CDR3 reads TGCAGTGCTAGATTGCCTAACAAAAACATTCAGTACTTC.

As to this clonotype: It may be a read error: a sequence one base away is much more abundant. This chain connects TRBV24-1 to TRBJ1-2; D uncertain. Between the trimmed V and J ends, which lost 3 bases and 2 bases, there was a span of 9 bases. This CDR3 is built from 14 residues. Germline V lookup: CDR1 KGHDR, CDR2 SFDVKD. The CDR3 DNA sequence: TGTGCCACCAGTGATCCCGGACGGAACTATGGCTACACCTTC. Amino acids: CATSDPGRNYGYTF.

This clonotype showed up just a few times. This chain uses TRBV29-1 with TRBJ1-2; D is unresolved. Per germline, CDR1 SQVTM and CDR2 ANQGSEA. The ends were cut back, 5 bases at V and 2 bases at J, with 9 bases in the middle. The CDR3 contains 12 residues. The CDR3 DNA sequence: TGCAGCGTTCGGACGGTAAACTATGGCTACACCTTC. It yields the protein CSVRTVNYGYTF.

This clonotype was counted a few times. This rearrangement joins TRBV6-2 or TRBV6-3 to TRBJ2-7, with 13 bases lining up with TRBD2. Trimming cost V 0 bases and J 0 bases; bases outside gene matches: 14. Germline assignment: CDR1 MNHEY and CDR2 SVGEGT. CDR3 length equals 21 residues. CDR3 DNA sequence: TGTGCCAGCAGTTACTCCCGAGCGGGGACTAGCGGGATAAGCTTCTCCTACGAGCAGTACTTC. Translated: CASSYSRAGTSGISFSYEQYF.